Included here is one T cell receptor (beta chain) sequence, with context. Its antigen remains unknown. This entry belongs to a study of cytomegalovirus exposure and HLA in healthy donors. Whole-study results and caveats: Researchers reported from a later analysis that most CMV-associated TCR beta chains appeared HLA-restricted. Reports described diagnosis of cytomegalovirus status by the classifier as highly specific and sensitive.

PCR was performed using 60 Vbeta and 13 Jbeta primers. Sequencing was performed with immunoSEQ multiplex PCR; in TCRdb, only in-frame clones are kept and a portion is missing. The sample has 150,000 to 250,000 clones, 79% seen once. This CDR3 comprises 15 residues. Trimming left V 10 bases short and J 5 bases short, with 23 bases between. Germline assignment: CDR1 MNHEY and CDR2 SMNVEV (reference sequence). The chain joins TRBV27 to TRBJ1-1; possible D gene TRBD1, 6 bases. The source material was PBMCs. This clonotype was obtained from a girl aged 5 to 17 in good health and CMV-seropositive. Here the CDR3 DNA reads TGTGCCACTCTGACAGGTGGGCGAGGGGTTACTGAAGCTTTCTTT. Translating it yields CATLTGGRGVTEAFF.